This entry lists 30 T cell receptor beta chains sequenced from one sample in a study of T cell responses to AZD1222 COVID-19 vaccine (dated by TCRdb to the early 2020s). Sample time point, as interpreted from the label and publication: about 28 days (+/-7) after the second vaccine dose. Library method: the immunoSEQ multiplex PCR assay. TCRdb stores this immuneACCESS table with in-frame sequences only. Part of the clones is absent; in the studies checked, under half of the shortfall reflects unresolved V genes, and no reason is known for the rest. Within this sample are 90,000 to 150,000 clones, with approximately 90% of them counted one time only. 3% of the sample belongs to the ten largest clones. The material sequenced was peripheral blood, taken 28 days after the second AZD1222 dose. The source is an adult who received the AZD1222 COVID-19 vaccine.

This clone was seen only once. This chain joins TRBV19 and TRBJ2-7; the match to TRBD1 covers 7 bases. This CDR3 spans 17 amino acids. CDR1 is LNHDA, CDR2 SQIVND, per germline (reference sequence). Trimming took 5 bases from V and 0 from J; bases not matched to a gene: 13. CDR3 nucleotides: TGTGCCAGTAGTGCCTACCTTACAGGGGAAAGCTCCTACGAGCAGTACTTC. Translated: CASSAYLTGESSYEQYF.

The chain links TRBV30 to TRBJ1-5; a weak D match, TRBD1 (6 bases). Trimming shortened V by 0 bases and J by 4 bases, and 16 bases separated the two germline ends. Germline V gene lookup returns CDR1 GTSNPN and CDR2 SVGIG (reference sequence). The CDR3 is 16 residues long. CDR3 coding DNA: TGTGCCTGGAGTGTACCGGGGGCGATTGGAAATCAGCCCCAGCATTTT. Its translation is CAWSVPGAIGNQPQHF. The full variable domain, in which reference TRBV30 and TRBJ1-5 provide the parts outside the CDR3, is SQTIHQWPATLVQPVGSPLSLECTVEGTSNPNLYWYRQAAGRGLQLLFYSVGIGQISSEVPQNLSASRPQDRQFILSSKKLLLSDSGFYLCAWSVPGAIGNQPQHFGDGTRLSIL.

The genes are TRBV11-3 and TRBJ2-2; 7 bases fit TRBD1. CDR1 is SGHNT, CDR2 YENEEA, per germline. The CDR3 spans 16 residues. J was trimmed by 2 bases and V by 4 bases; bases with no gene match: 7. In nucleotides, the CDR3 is TGTGCCAGCAGCTCTCTGGGACAGCTTAACACCGGGGAGCTGTTTTTT. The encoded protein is CASSSLGQLNTGELFF.

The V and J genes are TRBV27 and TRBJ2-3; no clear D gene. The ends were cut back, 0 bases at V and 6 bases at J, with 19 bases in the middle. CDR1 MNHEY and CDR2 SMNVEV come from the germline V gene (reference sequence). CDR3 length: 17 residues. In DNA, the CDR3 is TGTGCCAGCAGTTTATCGTATGGGTCTCCTCCCTCCGATACGCAGTATTTT. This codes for CASSLSYGSPPSDTQYF.

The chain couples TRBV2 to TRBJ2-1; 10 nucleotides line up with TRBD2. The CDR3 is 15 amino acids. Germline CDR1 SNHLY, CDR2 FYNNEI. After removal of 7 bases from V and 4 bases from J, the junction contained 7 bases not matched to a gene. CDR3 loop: CASTRGTSVYNEQFF. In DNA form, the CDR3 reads TGTGCCAGCACCAGGGGGACTAGCGTGTACAATGAGCAGTTCTTC.

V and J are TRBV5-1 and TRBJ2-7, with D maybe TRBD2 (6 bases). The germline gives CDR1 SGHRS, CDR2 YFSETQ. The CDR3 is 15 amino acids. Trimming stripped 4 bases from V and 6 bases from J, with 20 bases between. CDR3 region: CASSPLIGGGLEQYF. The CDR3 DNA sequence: TGCGCCAGCAGCCCACTTATCGGGGGAGGCCTCGAGCAGTACTTC.

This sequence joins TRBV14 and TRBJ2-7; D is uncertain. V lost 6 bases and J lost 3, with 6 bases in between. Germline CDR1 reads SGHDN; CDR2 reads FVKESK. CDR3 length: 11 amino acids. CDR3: CASSHSYEQYF. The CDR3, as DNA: TGTGCCAGCAGTCACAGCTACGAGCAGTACTTC.

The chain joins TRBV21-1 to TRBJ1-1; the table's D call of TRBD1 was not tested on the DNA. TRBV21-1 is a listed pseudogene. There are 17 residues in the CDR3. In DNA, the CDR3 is TGTGCCAGCAGCCCCTCGGCGACAGGGGCTCGGGAGGCTGAAGCTTTCTTT. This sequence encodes CASSPSATGAREAEAFF.

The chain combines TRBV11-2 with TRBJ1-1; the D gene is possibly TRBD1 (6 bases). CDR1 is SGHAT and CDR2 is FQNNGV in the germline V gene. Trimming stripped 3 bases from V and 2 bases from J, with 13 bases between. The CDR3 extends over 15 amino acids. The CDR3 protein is CASSLYRVQNTEAFF. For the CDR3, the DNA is TGTGCCAGCAGCTTGTACAGGGTGCAAAACACTGAAGCTTTCTTT.

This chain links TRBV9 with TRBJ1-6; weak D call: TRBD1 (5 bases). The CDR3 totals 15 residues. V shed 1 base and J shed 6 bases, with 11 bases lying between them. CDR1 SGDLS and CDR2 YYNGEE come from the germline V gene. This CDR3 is CASSVTAGSNSPLHF. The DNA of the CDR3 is TGTGCCAGCAGCGTAACGGCAGGGAGTAATTCACCCCTCCACTTT.

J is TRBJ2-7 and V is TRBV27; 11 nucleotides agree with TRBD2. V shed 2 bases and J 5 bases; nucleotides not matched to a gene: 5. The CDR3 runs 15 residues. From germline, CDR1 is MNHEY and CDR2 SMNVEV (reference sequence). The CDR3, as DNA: TGTGCCAGCAGTTTAGCTAGCGGGGGGCTGAACGAGCAGTACTTC. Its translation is CASSLASGGLNEQYF.

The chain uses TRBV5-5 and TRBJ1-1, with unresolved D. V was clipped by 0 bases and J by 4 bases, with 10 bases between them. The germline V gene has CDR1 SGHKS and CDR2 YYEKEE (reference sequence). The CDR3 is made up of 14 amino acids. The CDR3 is CASSLGVRSTEAFF. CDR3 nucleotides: TGTGCCAGCAGCTTGGGGGTCCGGAGCACTGAAGCTTTCTTT.

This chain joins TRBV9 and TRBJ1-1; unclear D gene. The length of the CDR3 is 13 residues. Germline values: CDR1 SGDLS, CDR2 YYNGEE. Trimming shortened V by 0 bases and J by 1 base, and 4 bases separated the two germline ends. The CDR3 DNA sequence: TGTGCCAGCAGCGTAGCTGCGAACACTGAAGCTTTCTTT. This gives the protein CASSVAANTEAFF. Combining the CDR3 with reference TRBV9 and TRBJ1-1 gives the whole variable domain DSGVTQTPKHLITATGQRVTLRCSPRSGDLSVYWYQQSLDQGLQFLIQYYNGEERAKGNILERFSAQQFPDLHSELNLSSLELGDSALYFCASSVAANTEAFFGQGTRLTVV.

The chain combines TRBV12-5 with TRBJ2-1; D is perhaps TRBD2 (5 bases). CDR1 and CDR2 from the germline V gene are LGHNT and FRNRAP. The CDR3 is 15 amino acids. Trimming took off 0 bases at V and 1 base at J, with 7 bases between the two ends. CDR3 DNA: TGTGCTAGTGGTTTGGTAGAGGGTTCCTACAATGAGCAGTTCTTC. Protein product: CASGLVEGSYNEQFF. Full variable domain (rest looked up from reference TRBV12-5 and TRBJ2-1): DARVTQTPRHKVTEMGQEVTMRCQPILGHNTVFWYRQTMMQGLELLAYFRNRAPLDDSGMPKDRFSAEMPDATLATLKIQPSEPRDSAVYFCASGLVEGSYNEQFFGPGTRLTVL.

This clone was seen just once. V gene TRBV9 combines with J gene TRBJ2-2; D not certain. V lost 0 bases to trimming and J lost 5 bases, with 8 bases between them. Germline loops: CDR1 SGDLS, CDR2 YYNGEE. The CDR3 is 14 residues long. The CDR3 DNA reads TGTGCCAGCAGCGTAGCTTGGTTGACCGGGGAGCTGTTTTTT. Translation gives CASSVAWLTGELFF.

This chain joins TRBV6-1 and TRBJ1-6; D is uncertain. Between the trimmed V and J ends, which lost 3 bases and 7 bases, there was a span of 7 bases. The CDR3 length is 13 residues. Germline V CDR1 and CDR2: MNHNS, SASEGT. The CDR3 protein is CASSEAENSPLHF. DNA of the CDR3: TGTGCCAGCAGTGAGGCGGAAAATTCACCCCTCCACTTT.

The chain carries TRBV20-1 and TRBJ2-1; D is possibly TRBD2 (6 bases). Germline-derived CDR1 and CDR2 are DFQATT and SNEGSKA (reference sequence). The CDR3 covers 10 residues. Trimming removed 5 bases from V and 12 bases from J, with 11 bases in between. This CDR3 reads CSARREAQFF. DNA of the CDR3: TGCAGTGCTCGGAGGGAGGCGCAGTTCTTC.

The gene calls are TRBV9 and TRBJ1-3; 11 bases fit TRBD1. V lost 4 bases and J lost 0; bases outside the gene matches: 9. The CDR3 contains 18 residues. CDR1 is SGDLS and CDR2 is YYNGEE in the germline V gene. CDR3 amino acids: CASSFRDRGGRSGNTIYF. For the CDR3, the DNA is TGTGCCAGCAGCTTTCGGGACAGGGGGGGCCGCTCTGGAAACACCATATATTTT.

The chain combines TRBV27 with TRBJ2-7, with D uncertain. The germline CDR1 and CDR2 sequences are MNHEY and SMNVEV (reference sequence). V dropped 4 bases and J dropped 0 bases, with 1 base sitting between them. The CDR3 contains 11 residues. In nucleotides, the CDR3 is TGTGCCAGCAGTTCCTCCTACGAGCAGTACTTC. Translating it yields CASSSSYEQYF.

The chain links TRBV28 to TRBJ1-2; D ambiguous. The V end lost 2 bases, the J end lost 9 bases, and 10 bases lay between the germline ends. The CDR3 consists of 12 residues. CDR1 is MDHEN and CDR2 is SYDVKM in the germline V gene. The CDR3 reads CASSLVAGSYTF. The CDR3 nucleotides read TGTGCCAGCAGTTTAGTGGCCGGTAGCTACACCTTC.

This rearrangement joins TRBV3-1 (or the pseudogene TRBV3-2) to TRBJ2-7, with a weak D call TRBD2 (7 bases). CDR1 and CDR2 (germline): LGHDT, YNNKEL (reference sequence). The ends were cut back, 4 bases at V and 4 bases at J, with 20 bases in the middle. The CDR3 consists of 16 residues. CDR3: CASSPRDGGRQYEQYF. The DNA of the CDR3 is TGTGCCAGCAGCCCTCGAGACGGGGGGCGGCAGTACGAGCAGTACTTC.

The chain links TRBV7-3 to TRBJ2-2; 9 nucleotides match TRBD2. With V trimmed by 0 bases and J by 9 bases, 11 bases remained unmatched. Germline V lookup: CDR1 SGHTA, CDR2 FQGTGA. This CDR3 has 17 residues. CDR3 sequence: CASSLTPGGLAQRELFF. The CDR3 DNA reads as TGTGCCAGCAGCTTAACTCCGGGGGGACTAGCCCAGCGGGAGCTGTTTTTT.

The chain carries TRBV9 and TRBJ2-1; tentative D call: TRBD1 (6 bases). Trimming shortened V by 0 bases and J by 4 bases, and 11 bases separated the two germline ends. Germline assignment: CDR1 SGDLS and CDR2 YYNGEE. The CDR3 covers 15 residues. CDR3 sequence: CASSVAGQPYNEQFF. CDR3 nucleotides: TGTGCCAGCAGCGTAGCTGGACAGCCGTACAATGAGCAGTTCTTC. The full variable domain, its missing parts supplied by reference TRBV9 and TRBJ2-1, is DSGVTQTPKHLITATGQRVTLRCSPRSGDLSVYWYQQSLDQGLQFLIQYYNGEERAKGNILERFSAQQFPDLHSELNLSSLELGDSALYFCASSVAGQPYNEQFFGPGTRLTVL.

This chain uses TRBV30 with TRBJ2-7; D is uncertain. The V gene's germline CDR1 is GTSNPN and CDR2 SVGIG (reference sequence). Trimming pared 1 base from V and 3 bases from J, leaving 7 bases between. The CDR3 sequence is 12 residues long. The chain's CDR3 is CAWSELGYEQYF. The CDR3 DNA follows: TGTGCCTGGAGTGAGTTAGGCTACGAGCAGTACTTC.

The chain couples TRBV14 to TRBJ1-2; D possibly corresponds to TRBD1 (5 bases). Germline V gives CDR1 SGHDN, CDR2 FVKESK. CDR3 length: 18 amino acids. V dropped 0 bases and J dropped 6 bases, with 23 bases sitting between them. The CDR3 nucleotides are TGTGCCAGCAGCCAAGATTATGGTTGGCAGGGAGGGATGGATGGCTACACCTTC. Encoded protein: CASSQDYGWQGGMDGYTF. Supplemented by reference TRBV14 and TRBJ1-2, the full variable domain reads EAGVTQFPSHSVIEKGQTVTLRCDPISGHDNLYWYRRVMGKEIKFLLHFVKESKQDESGMPNNRFLAERTGGTYSTLKVQPAELEDSGVYFCASSQDYGWQGGMDGYTFGSGTRLTVV.

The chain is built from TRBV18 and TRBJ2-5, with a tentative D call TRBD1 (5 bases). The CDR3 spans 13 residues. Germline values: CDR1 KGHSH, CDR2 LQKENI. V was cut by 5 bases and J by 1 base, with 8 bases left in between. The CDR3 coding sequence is TGTGCCAGCTCAAGGGGCTTCCAAGAGACCCAGTACTTC. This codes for CASSRGFQETQYF. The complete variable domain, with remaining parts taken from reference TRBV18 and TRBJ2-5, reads NAGVMQNPRHLVRRRGQEARLRCSPMKGHSHVYWYRQLPEEGLKFMVYLQKENIIDESGMPKERFSAEFPKEGPSILRIQQVVRGDSAAYFCASSRGFQETQYFGPGTRLLVL.

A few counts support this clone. CDR3 sequence: CASSRDGGSNQPQHF. As DNA, the CDR3 is TGTGCCAGCAGTCGCGACGGAGGTAGCAATCAGCCCCAGCATTTT. The J gene is TRBJ1-5, the V gene TRBV6-2 or TRBV6-3; D gene unclear. The CDR3 is made up of 15 amino acids. Looked up from germline, CDR1 is MNHEY and CDR2 is SVGEGT. The V gene lost 5 bases and the J gene lost 0 bases, with 11 bases spanning the gap.

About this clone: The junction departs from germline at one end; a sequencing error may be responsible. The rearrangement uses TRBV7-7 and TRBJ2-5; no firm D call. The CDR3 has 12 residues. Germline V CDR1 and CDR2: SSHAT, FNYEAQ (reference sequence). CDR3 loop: CASSLDSGAQYF. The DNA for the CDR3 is TGTGCTAGCAGCTTAGACTCTGGGGCCCAGTACTTC.

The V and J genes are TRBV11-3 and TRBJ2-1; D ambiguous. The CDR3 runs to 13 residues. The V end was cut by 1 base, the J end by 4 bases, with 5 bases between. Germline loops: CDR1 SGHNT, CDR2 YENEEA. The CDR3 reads CASSLAEYNEQFF. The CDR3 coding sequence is TGTGCCAGCAGCTTAGCGGAGTACAATGAGCAGTTCTTC.

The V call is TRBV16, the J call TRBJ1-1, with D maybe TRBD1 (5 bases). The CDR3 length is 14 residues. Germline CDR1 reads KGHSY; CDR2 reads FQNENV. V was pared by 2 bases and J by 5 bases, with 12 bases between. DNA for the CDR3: TGTGCCAGCAGCCAACGGGACGGAGGGACTGAAGCTTTCTTT. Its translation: CASSQRDGGTEAFF.